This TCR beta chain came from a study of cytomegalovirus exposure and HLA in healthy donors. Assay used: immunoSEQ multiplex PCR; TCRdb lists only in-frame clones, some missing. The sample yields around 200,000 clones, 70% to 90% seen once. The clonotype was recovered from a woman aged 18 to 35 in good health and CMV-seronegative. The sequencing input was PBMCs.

The CDR3, as DNA: TGTGCCTGGAGCCTTAGTGGAGCGGGAGGCCATGAGCAGTTCTTC. Translating gives CAWSLSGAGGHEQFF. The V and J genes are TRBV30 and TRBJ2-1; TRBD2 aligns across 9 bases. The germline V gene has CDR1 GTSNPN and CDR2 SVGIG (reference sequence). This CDR3 has 15 amino acids. V lost 3 bases and J lost 8; bases outside the gene matches: 11.